Listed below are T cell receptor beta chains from one sample, sequenced in a study of post-analysis software for immune sequencing data. TCRdb re-derived calls from the PCR reads in MiXCR, one entry per CDR3 protein. Of approximately 350,000 distinct CDR3 sequences in the sample, about a third were seen once. The sequenced sample consisted of blood. All receptors come from a girl aged 10-17 years with multiple sclerosis. CDR3s include the opening cysteine and the closing phenylalanine or tryptophan. D genes are given only for firm matches. The listing skips clone size in some rows; elsewhere it reads once, few, many or a size class.

abundance | j_gene | d_gene | v_gene | CDR3nt | CDR3aa
few | TRBJ1-1 | - | TRBV7-3 | TGTGCCAGCAGCTTAATGGGTGGGGGGCGCGGTCGAAGTCCTGAAGCTTTCTTT | CASSLMGGGRGRSPEAFF
- | TRBJ2-3 | - | TRBV7-2 | TGTGCCAGCAGCTTACTTTCAGGTTGGGCAGATACGCAGTATTTT | CASSLLSGWADTQYF
- | TRBJ2-7 | - | TRBV28 | TGTGCCAGCAGCCGGGACCTCTACGAGCAGTACTTC | CASSRDLYEQYF
- | TRBJ2-1 | TRBD2 | TRBV20-1 | TGCAGTGCTAGAGATCCAAAGCGGGGGGGCCTGGATGAGCAGTTCTTC | CSARDPKRGGLDEQFF
- | TRBJ1-2 | - | TRBV2 | TGTGCCAGCAGTGGGTCGGGGAATTCCTATTGCACCTTC | CASSGSGNSYCTF
- | TRBJ2-1 | TRBD2 | TRBV4-3 | TGCGCCAGCAGCCAAGTCAGGACTAGCGACTACAATGAGCAGTTCTTC | CASSQVRTSDYNEQFF
few | TRBJ1-6 | - | TRBV12-3/TRBV12-4 | TGTGCCAGCAATACCCGGGACCATAATTCACCCCTCCACTTT | CASNTRDHNSPLHF
- | TRBJ2-3 | TRBD2 | TRBV12-3/TRBV12-4 | TGTGCCAGCAGTGTACAAGCGGGGAGCACAGATACGGAGTATTTT | CASSVQAGSTDTEYF
few | TRBJ2-7 | - | TRBV4-2 | TGTGCCAGCGGACCCGGGTTACCTAGGGAGCAGTACTTC | CASGPGLPREQYF
few | TRBJ1-2 | - | TRBV7-2 | TGTGCCAGCAGCCCCGGAGTTCGCTATGGCTACACCTTC | CASSPGVRYGYTF
- | TRBJ2-4 | TRBD1 | TRBV24-1 | TGTGCCACCGAGGGACAGGATGACATTCAGTACTTC | CATEGQDDIQYF
- | TRBJ2-1 | - | TRBV3-1 | TGTGCCAGCAGCAAGAGGGCGGGGCGCTCCTACAATGAGCAGTTCTTC | CASSKRAGRSYNEQFF
- | TRBJ2-1 | TRBD1 | TRBV6-4 | TGTGCCAGCAGAAACCCCGGGACAGGGAAAAATGAGCAGTTCTTC | CASRNPGTGKNEQFF
- | TRBJ2-7 | - | TRBV7-8 | TGTGCCAGCAGTCTTCAGGTGTGGGCAGGTGAAGACGAGCAGTACTTC | CASSLQVWAGEDEQYF
few | TRBJ1-1 | - | TRBV5-1 | TGCGCCAGCAGCATCGGACAGTCGAACACTGAAGCTTTCTTT | CASSIGQSNTEAFF
few | TRBJ2-3 | TRBD2 | TRBV4-3 | TGCGCCAGCAGCCCCCTTGGGGGAGGGAGCACAGATACGCAGTATTTT | CASSPLGGGSTDTQYF
- | TRBJ2-5 | - | TRBV12-3/TRBV12-4 | TGTGCCAGCAGTTTTGAGCGGATAGAGACCCAGTACTTC | CASSFERIETQYF
- | TRBJ2-3 | - | TRBV7-9 | TGTGCCAGCTGGGGGGAGAGGCCAGATACGCAGTATTTT | CASWGERPDTQYF
few | TRBJ2-3 | - | TRBV10-3 | TGTGCCATCAGTGCGTCGGACGGCGATACGCAGTATTTT | CAISASDGDTQYF
- | TRBJ2-3 | - | TRBV12-3/TRBV12-4 | TGTGCCAGCGGCGGCGGGGCCCCTGGGCGCACAGATACGCAGTATTTT | CASGGGAPGRTDTQYF
many | TRBJ1-2 | - | TRBV7-6 | TGTGCCAGCAGCTTAGACCCCAGGGACATAACCCAAGATTATGGCTACACCTTC | CASSLDPRDITQDYGYTF
few | TRBJ2-7 | - | TRBV19 | TGTGCCAGTAGTATTAGGGGAGTACGGGACGAGCAGTACTTC | CASSIRGVRDEQYF
- | TRBJ2-7 | - | TRBV7-2 | TGTGCCAGCAGCCCAAACCGATACTACGAGCAGTACTTC | CASSPNRYYEQYF
- | TRBJ1-4 | - | TRBV27 | TGTGCCAGCAGTTCGACCTCCGGGCAGGGAAAACTGTTTTTT | CASSSTSGQGKLFF
few | TRBJ2-3 | TRBD1 | TRBV6-6 | TGTGCCAGCAGCCTTGGGACAGGGGGCGCAGATACGCAGTATTTT | CASSLGTGGADTQYF
few | TRBJ2-7 | - | TRBV4-2 | TGTGCCAGCAGCCAAGATGCGGGAGGGACAGGGAGGGGAGAGCAGTACTTC | CASSQDAGGTGRGEQYF
- | TRBJ2-3 | - | TRBV7-3 | TGTGCCAGCAGCTTGAGGACAACCTTAGGGCCGGATACGCAGTATTTT | CASSLRTTLGPDTQYF
- | TRBJ2-3 | TRBD2 | TRBV12-3/TRBV12-4 | TGTGCCAGCAGTTCCACCGGGACTAGCGGAGATACGCAGTATTTT | CASSSTGTSGDTQYF
few | TRBJ2-7 | - | TRBV12-3/TRBV12-4 | TGTGCCAGCAGCCTGGGCGCGGGCGAGCAGTACTTC | CASSLGAGEQYF
many | TRBJ1-1 | TRBD1 | TRBV7-6 | TGTGCCAGCAGCTTAGGAGGACAGGGGATCACTGAAGCTTTCTTT | CASSLGGQGITEAFF
- | TRBJ2-3 | - | TRBV20-1 | TGCAGTGCTAGATGGCCAGCGACTAGCACAGATACGCAGTATTTT | CSARWPATSTDTQYF
few | TRBJ2-3 | - | TRBV7-3 | TGTGCCAGCAGCAAGGGCCCTCGCCCAGATACGCAGTATTTT | CASSKGPRPDTQYF
few | TRBJ2-1 | TRBD1 | TRBV4-3 | TGCGCCAGCAGCCAATCCAGGGGGCGCGGTGAGCAGTTCTTC | CASSQSRGRGEQFF
- | TRBJ2-5 | - | TRBV27 | TGTGCCAGCAGTTTATACGACCGCAGGGAGACCCAGTACTTC | CASSLYDRRETQYF
few | TRBJ2-1 | TRBD2 | TRBV5-8 | TGTGCCAGCAGCTTGAGCGGGGGGGCCATTTACAATGAGCAGTTCTTC | CASSLSGGAIYNEQFF
many | TRBJ2-1 | TRBD2 | TRBV5-1 | TGCGCCACCACGACGGGGGGGGGCTACAATGAGCAGTTCTTC | CATTTGGGYNEQFF
few | TRBJ2-5 | TRBD2 | TRBV4-1 | TGCGCCAGCAGCCAAGTTAGCGGGGGGCTCCAAGAGACCCAGTACTTC | CASSQVSGGLQETQYF
- | TRBJ2-5 | TRBD2 | TRBV7-3 | TGTGCCGGCAGCTTAGCTAGCGGGGGTACCCAGTACTTC | CAGSLASGGTQYF
few | TRBJ2-1 | - | TRBV12-3/TRBV12-4 | TGTGCCAGCAAATTATACGGACGAGAGTTCTTC | CASKLYGREFF
- | TRBJ2-5 | - | TRBV13 | TGTGCCAGCAGCAAAAGGAGGACCCAAGTCCAAGAGACCCAGTACTTC | CASSKRRTQVQETQYF
few | TRBJ2-1 | TRBD2 | TRBV7-8 | TGTGCCAGCAGCCCCATCGGTGAGCGGGGGGCCGACAATGAGCAGTTCTTC | CASSPIGERGADNEQFF
- | TRBJ1-2 | - | TRBV6-5 | TGTGCCAGCAGTTACTCTAGGGGCGCCTATGGCTACACCTTC | CASSYSRGAYGYTF
- | TRBJ2-3 | TRBD1 | TRBV20-1 | TGCAGTGCTAGAGGCTTGACAGGGGGCAGCGACACAGATACGCAGTATTTT | CSARGLTGGSDTDTQYF
- | TRBJ1-1 | - | TRBV29-1 | TGCAGCGTTACAGGCCCCATGAACACTGAAGCTTTCTTT | CSVTGPMNTEAFF
- | TRBJ1-2 | - | TRBV12-3/TRBV12-4 | TGTGCCAGCAGCAAAATCAAATCGGTCCGCTACACCTTC | CASSKIKSVRYTF
- | TRBJ2-2 | TRBD1 | TRBV18 | TGTGCCAGCTCACCGCCCGGGACAGCGAACACCGGGGAGCTGTTTTTT | CASSPPGTANTGELFF
few | TRBJ1-1 | - | TRBV28 | TGTGCCAGCAGCCTCTCTGGCCGGATGAACACTGAAGCTTTCTTT | CASSLSGRMNTEAFF
- | TRBJ2-7 | - | TRBV3-1 | TGTGCCAGCAGCCCTGGCTGGGACGTCCACGAGCAGTACTTC | CASSPGWDVHEQYF
- | TRBJ1-1 | - | TRBV12-3/TRBV12-4 | TGTGCCAGCACCCAGAGGGGGGCATCCACTGAAGCTTTCTTT | CASTQRGASTEAFF
few | TRBJ1-1 | - | TRBV29-1 | TGCAGCTTCGGACGGGGCGCTGAAGCTTTCTTT | CSFGRGAEAFF
few | TRBJ2-3 | TRBD2 | TRBV7-3 | TGTGCCAGCAGCTTAACTAGCGGGGGGCCTTATAGCACAGATACGCAGTATTTT | CASSLTSGGPYSTDTQYF
few | TRBJ2-5 | TRBD2 | TRBV20-1 | TGCAGTGCTCCCAATCCACAGCGGGGGTTTGAAGAGACCCAGTACTTC | CSAPNPQRGFEETQYF
few | TRBJ1-6 | - | TRBV18 | TGTGCCAGCTCACCACCGGGGCCACTGTCACCCCTCCACTTT | CASSPPGPLSPLHF
many | TRBJ2-7 | TRBD1 | TRBV29-1 | TGCAGCGTCGAAGGGGACAGGGACGTTTCCTACGAGCAGTACTTC | CSVEGDRDVSYEQYF